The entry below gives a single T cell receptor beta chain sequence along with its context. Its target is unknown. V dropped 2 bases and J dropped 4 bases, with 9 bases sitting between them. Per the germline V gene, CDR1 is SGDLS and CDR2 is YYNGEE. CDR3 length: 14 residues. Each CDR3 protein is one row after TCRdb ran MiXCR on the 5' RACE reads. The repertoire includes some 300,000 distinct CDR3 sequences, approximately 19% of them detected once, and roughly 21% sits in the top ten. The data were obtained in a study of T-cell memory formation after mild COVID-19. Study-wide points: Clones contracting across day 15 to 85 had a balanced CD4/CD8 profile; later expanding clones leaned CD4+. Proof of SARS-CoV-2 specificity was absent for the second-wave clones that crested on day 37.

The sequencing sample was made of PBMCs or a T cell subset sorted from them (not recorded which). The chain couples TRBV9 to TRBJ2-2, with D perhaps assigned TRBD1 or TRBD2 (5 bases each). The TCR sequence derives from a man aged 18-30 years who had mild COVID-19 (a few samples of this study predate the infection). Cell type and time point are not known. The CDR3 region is CASSVGGVTGELFF. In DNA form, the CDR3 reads TGTGCCAGCAGCGTTGGGGGAGTCACCGGGGAGCTGTTTTTT. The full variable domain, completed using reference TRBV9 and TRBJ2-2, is DSGVTQTPKHLITATGQRVTLRCSPRSGDLSVYWYQQSLDQGLQFLIQYYNGEERAKGNILERFSAQQFPDLHSELNLSSLELGDSALYFCASSVGGVTGELFFGEGSRLTVL.